This T cell receptor beta chain was recovered during a study of identical twins. TCRdb re-derived calls from the 5' RACE reads in MiXCR, one entry per CDR3 protein. The data show approximately 700,000 distinct CDR3 sequences, 15% to 20% seen once. CDR1 and CDR2 from the germline V gene are LGHDT and YNNKEL (reference sequence). Between the trimmed V and J ends, which lost 3 bases and 1 base, there was a span of 9 bases. The CDR3 consists of 14 residues. In its sample, this clonotype was seen a few times. The data were also submitted as part of a second study, on T cells expressing NK-cell markers.

This clonotype originated in a woman aged 18-29 years in good health. This chain joins TRBV3-1 and TRBJ1-1; a possible D gene is TRBD1 (6 bases). Specimen: PBMCs. CDR3 in DNA: TGTGCCAGCAGCCAGGGGACATGGAACACTGAAGCTTTCTTT. This encodes CASSQGTWNTEAFF.